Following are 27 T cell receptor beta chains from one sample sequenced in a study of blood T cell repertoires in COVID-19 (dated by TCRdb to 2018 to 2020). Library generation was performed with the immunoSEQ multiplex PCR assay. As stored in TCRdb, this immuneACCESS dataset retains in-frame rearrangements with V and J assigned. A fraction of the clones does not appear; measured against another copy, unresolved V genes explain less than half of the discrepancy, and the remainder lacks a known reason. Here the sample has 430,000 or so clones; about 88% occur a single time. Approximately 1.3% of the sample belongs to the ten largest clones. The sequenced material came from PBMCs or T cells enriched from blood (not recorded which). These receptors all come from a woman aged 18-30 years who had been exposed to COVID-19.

CDR3 in amino acids: CASSPSPSGSSYEQYF. CDR3 nucleotide sequence: TGTGCCAGCAGCCCAAGCCCGTCGGGTAGCTCCTACGAGCAGTACTTC. V and J are TRBV3-1 (or the pseudogene TRBV3-2) and TRBJ2-7, with D hard to call. V lost 4 bases to trimming and J lost 0 bases, with 16 bases between them. Germline V gene sequence: CDR1 LGHDT, CDR2 YNNKEL (reference sequence). The CDR3 consists of 16 residues.

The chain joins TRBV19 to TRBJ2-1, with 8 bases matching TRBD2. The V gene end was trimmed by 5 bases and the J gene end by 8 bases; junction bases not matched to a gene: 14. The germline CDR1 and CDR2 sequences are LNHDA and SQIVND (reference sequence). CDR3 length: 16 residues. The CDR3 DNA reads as TGTGCCAGTAGTTCCATGCGAGCGGGAGTCGATGATGAGCAGTTCTTC. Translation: CASSSMRAGVDDEQFF.

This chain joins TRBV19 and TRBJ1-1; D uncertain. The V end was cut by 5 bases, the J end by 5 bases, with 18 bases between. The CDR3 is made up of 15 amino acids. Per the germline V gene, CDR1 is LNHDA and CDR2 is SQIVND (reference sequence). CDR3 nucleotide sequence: TGTGCCAGTAGTTCTCCGGGAGGCCTTCGGACTGAAGCTTTCTTT. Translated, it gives CASSSPGGLRTEAFF.

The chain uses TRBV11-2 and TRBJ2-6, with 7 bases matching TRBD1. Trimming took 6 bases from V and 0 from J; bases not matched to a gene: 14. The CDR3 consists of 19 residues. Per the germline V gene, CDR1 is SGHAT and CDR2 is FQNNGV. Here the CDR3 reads CASSLVWGTASSGANVLTF. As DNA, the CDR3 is TGTGCCAGCAGTCTAGTCTGGGGGACAGCAAGCTCTGGGGCCAACGTCCTGACTTTC.

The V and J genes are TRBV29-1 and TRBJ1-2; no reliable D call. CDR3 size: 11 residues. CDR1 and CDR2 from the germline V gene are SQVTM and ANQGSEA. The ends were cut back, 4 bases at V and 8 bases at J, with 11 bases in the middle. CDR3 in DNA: TGCAGCGTTGTGGCCCTTAAGGGCTACACCTTC. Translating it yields CSVVALKGYTF.

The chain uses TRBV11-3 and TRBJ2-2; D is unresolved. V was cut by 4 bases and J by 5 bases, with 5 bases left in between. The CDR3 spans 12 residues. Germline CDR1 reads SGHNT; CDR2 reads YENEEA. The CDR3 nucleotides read TGTGCCAGCAGCTATCAGACCGGGGAGCTGTTTTTT. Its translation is CASSYQTGELFF.

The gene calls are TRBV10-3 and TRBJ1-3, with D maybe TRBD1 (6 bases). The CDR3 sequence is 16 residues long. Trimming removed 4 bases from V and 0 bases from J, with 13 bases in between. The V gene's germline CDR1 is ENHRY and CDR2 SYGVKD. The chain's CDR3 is CAISGWTESSGNTIYF. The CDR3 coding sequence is TGTGCCATCAGTGGTTGGACAGAGAGCTCTGGAAACACCATATATTTT.

The CDR3 here is CASSGGLGTGGSYEQYF. In DNA form, the CDR3 reads TGTGCCAGCAGTGGCGGGCTTGGGACAGGGGGAAGCTACGAGCAGTACTTC. The chain is built from TRBV6-1 and TRBJ2-7; TRBD1 matches at 11 bases. J lost 3 bases, V lost 4 bases, and 11 bases had no gene match. CDR1 MNHNS and CDR2 SASEGT come from the germline V gene. This CDR3 comprises 17 residues.

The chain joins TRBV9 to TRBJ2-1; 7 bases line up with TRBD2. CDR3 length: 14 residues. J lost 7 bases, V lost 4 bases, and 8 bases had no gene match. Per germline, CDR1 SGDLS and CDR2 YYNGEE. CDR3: CASSPQGGRNEQFF. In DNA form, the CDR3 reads TGTGCCAGCAGCCCCCAAGGCGGGAGAAATGAGCAGTTCTTC.

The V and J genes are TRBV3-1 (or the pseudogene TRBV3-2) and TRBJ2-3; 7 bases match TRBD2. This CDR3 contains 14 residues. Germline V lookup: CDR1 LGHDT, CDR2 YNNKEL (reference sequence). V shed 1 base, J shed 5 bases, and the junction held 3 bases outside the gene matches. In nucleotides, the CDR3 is TGTGCCAGCAGCCAAGGACTAGCAGAAGATACGCAGTATTTT. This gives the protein CASSQGLAEDTQYF.

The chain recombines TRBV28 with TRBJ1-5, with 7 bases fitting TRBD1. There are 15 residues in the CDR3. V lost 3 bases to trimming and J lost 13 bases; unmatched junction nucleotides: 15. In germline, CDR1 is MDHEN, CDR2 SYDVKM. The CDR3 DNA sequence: TGTGCCAGCAGTTTGAGGGGTGGTCTAGGACAGGCACAGCATTTT. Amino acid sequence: CASSLRGGLGQAQHF.

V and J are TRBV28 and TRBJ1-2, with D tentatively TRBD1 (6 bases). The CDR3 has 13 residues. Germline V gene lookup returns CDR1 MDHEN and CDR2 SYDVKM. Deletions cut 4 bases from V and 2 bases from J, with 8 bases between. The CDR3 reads CASSSDRNYGYTF. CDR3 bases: TGTGCCAGCAGTTCCGACAGGAACTATGGCTACACCTTC.

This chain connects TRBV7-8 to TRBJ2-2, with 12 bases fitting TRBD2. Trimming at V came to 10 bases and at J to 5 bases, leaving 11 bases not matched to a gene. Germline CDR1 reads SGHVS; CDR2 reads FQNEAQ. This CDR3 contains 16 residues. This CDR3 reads CATHRVGLAGTGELFF. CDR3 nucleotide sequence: TGTGCCACCCACCGAGTTGGACTAGCGGGAACCGGGGAGCTGTTTTTT.

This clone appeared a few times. CDR3 sequence reads: CASSFSTGELFF. Written as DNA, the CDR3 is TGTGCCAGCAGTTTTTCGACCGGGGAGCTGTTTTTT. J is TRBJ2-2 and V is TRBV27, with D hard to call. CDR1 and CDR2 from the germline V gene are MNHEY and SMNVEV (reference sequence). The CDR3 is 12 amino acids. Trimming took 3 bases from V and 5 from J, leaving 4 bases between them.

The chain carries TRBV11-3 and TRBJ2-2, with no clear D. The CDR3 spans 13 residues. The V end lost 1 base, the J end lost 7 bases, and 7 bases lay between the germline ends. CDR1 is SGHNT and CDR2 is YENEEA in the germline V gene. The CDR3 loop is CASSLGASGELFF. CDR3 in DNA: TGTGCCAGCAGCTTAGGAGCGAGCGGGGAGCTGTTTTTT.

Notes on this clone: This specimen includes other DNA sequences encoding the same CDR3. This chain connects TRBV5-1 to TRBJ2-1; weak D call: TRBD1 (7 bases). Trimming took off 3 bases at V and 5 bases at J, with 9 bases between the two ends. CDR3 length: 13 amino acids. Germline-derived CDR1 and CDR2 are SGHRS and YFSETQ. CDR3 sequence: CASSSRGDNEQFF. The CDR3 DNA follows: TGCGCCAGCAGCTCCAGGGGGGACAATGAGCAGTTCTTC.

The CDR3 region is CASSVGGLNTGYTF. CDR3 DNA sequence: TGTGCCAGCAGCGTAGGCGGGCTTAACACGGGCTACACCTTC. This chain joins TRBV9 and TRBJ1-2; D gene uncertain. This CDR3 is 14 amino acids long. With 0 bases removed from V and 8 bases from J, the gap between germline ends came to 14 bases. Germline values: CDR1 SGDLS, CDR2 YYNGEE.

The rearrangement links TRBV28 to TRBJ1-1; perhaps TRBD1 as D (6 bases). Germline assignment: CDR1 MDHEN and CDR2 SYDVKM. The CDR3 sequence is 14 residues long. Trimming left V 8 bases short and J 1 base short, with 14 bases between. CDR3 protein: CASLLRGGNTEAFF. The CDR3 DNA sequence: TGTGCCAGCCTTCTTAGGGGGGGGAACACTGAAGCTTTCTTT.

CDR3 residues: CASSPIGGNTEAFF. CDR3 nucleotide sequence: TGCGCCAGCAGCCCCATCGGGGGGAACACTGAAGCTTTCTTT. This chain uses TRBV10-2 with TRBJ1-1; possibly TRBD1 for D (5 bases). Per the germline V gene, CDR1 is WSHSY and CDR2 is SAAADI. The CDR3 has 14 amino acids. The germline V and J ends were trimmed by 6 bases and 1 base, with 12 bases remaining between them.

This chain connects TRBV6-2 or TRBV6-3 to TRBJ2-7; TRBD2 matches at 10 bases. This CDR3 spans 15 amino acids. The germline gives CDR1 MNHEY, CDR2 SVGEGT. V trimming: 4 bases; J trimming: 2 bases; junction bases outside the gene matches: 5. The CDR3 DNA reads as TGTGCCAGCAGTTCCTGGACTAGCGGCGCCTACGAGCAGTACTTC. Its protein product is CASSSWTSGAYEQYF.

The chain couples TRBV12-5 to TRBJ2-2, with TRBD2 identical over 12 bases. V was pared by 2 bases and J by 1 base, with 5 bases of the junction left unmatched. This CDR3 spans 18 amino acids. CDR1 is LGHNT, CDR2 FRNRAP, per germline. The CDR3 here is CASGLSSGLAGNTGELFF. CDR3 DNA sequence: TGTGCTAGTGGTTTGAGTTCGGGACTAGCGGGGAACACCGGGGAGCTGTTTTTT.

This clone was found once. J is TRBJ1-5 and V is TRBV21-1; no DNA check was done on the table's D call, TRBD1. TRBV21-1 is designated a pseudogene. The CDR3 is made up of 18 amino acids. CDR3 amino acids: CASSKGQPTYYSNQPQHF. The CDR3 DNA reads TGTGCCAGCAGCAAGGGACAGCCAACGTACTATAGCAATCAGCCCCAGCATTTT.

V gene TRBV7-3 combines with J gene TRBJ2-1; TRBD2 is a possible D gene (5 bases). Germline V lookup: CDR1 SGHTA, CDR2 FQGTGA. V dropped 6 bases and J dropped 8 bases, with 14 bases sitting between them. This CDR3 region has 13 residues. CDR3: CASSSGLEHEQFF. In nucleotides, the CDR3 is TGTGCCAGCAGTTCCGGACTTGAACATGAGCAGTTCTTC.

CDR3 in DNA: TGTGCCAGCAGTTACTCTTCCCCAGGGGAAAAAGGCTACACCTTC. Protein sequence: CASSYSSPGEKGYTF. The gene calls are TRBV6-5 and TRBJ1-2; tentative D call: TRBD1 (6 bases). This CDR3 contains 15 residues. CDR1 and CDR2 from the germline V gene are MNHEY and SVGAGI. Deletions cut 0 bases from V and 8 bases from J, with 16 bases between.

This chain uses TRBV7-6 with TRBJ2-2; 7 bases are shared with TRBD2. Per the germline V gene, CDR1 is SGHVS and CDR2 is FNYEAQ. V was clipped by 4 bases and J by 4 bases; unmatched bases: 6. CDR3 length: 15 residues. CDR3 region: CASSSVGGITGELFF. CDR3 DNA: TGTGCCAGCAGCTCTGTCGGGGGGATCACCGGGGAGCTGTTTTTT.

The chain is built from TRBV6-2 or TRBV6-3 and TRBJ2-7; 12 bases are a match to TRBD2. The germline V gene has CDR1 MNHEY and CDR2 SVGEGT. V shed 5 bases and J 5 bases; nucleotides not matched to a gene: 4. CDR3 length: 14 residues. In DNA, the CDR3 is TGTGCCAGCAGTCTACTAGCGGGAGGTCACGAGCAGTACTTC. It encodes CASSLLAGGHEQYF.

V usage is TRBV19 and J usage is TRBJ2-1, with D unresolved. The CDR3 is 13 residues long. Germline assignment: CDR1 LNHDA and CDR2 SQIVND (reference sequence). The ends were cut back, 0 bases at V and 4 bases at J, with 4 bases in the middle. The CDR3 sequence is CASSIEAYNEQFF. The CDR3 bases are TGTGCCAGTAGTATAGAAGCGTACAATGAGCAGTTCTTC.